This T cell receptor beta chain was recorded in a study of blood T cell repertoires in COVID-19. Patients of the Seattle cohort, enrolled during active infection, were followed longitudinally. Authors' processing steps: Reference gene primer amplification yielded estimated nucleated cell counts. Profiling relied on immunoSEQ multiplex PCR, and the TCRdb table lists in-frame clones only, not all of them. That table supplies the V and J calls and clone size; D and trimming were determined from the DNA. Of a few hundred thousand clones listed, approximately 78% are singletons. The CDR3 has 14 amino acids. The germline V gene has CDR1 MNHEY and CDR2 SMNVEV (reference sequence). V lost 3 bases and J lost 0; bases outside the gene matches: 2.

The chain carries TRBV27 and TRBJ2-7; TRBD1 agrees at 7 bases. This clonotype was sampled from an older woman with COVID-19, enrolled during active disease. The sequenced sample consisted of peripheral blood. The CDR3 protein is CASSFRDSSYEQYF. Here the CDR3 DNA reads TGTGCCAGCAGTTTCCGGGACAGCTCCTACGAGCAGTACTTC.